These 21 T cell receptor beta chains were all obtained from the same sample, sequenced in a study of T cells in Graves' hyperthyroidism and ophthalmopathy. RNA transcripts were the template for amplifying TCR beta CDR3 regions. A first-round RT-PCR of the TCR CDR3 used the HTBI primer set. TCRdb redid the calling of the multiplex PCR reads with MiXCR, one entry per CDR3 protein. The table lists approximately 330,000 distinct CDR3 sequences, approximately 13% of them singletons. The material sequenced was blood. The source of these receptors is a woman in her thirties or forties with Graves' ophthalmopathy.

This clonotype was recorded a few times. The CDR3 region has the DNA TGTGCCAGCAGCTTAGGAACCGGGACAGGGATCAGAGAGCAGTACTTC. The encoded protein is CASSLGTGTGIREQYF. The V gene is TRBV7-8, the J gene TRBJ2-7; TRBD1 matches at 9 bases. Germline CDR1 is SGHVS and CDR2 is FQNEAQ. The V and J ends lost 1 base and 7 bases, in that order; junction bases with no gene match: 11. CDR3 length equals 16 residues.

This clonotype was picked up a small number of times. This sequence joins TRBV7-6 and TRBJ2-6; possibly TRBD2 for D (5 bases). CDR3 size: 16 residues. CDR1 is SGHVS and CDR2 is FNYEAQ in the germline V gene. Trimming shortened V by 4 bases and J by 4 bases, and 14 bases separated the two germline ends. This CDR3 reads CASSSPGRSGANVLTF. CDR3 DNA sequence: TGTGCCAGCAGCTCACCGGGAAGATCCGGGGCCAACGTCCTGACTTTC. Based on the CDR3 plus reference TRBV7-6 and TRBJ2-6, the full variable domain is GAGVSQSPRYKVTKRGQDVALRCDPISGHVSLYWYRQALGQGPEFLTYFNYEAQQDKSGLPNDRFSAERPEGSISTLTIQRTEQRDSAMYRCASSSPGRSGANVLTFGAGSRLTVL.

The table lists this clonotype with a few counts. The chain uses TRBV19 and TRBJ2-1; D is possibly TRBD1 (7 bases). The CDR3 loop spans 17 amino acids. Germline-derived CDR1 and CDR2 are LNHDA and SQIVND (reference sequence). V was clipped by 4 bases and J by 6 bases, with 22 bases between them. Written as DNA, the CDR3 is TGTGCCAGTAGTAGTCTAACTCCCACCAGGGGGGTCAATGAGCAGTTCTTC. Translation gives CASSSLTPTRGVNEQFF.

There are a few counts of this clonotype. The chain joins TRBV7-6 to TRBJ2-5; 11 bases are a match to TRBD2. CDR1 SGHVS and CDR2 FNYEAQ come from the germline V gene. V was clipped by 5 bases and J by 4 bases; unmatched bases: 6. This CDR3 comprises 15 residues. The CDR3 sequence: CASSDSGRAGETQYF. In DNA form, the CDR3 reads TGTGCCAGCAGCGATAGCGGGAGGGCCGGAGAGACCCAGTACTTC.

This clonotype turned up a few times. The gene calls are TRBV7-6 and TRBJ1-2; perhaps TRBD1 as D (5 bases). The CDR3 consists of 15 residues. Trimming pared 2 bases from V and 4 bases from J, leaving 14 bases between. CDR1 and CDR2 from the germline V gene are SGHVS and FNYEAQ. The CDR3 coding sequence is TGTGCCAGCAGCTTATATCCCCAGACAGCCTATGGCTACACCTTC. It encodes CASSLYPQTAYGYTF.

This clonotype was counted many times. The V and J genes are TRBV3-1 and TRBJ2-1, with TRBD2 matching over 7 bases. Unmatched junction bases numbered 8, after V lost 8 bases and J lost 7 bases. The CDR3 covers 13 residues. CDR1 and CDR2 from the germline V gene are LGHDT and YNNKEL (reference sequence). The CDR3 here is CASGGVTRNEQFF. CDR3 nucleotides: TGTGCCAGCGGGGGGGTCACTAGGAATGAGCAGTTCTTC.

In this sample, this clonotype turned up many times. V usage is TRBV6-1 and J usage is TRBJ1-1; no clear D. The CDR3 extends over 11 amino acids. Trimming pared 7 bases from V and 6 bases from J, leaving 9 bases between. From germline, CDR1 is MNHNS and CDR2 SASEGT. The CDR3 here is CASNQQPEAFF. In DNA, the CDR3 is TGTGCCAGCAACCAACAACCTGAAGCTTTCTTT.

J is TRBJ2-1 and V is TRBV5-5; 9 positions agree with TRBD2. V was clipped by 4 bases and J by 8 bases; unmatched bases: 10. CDR1 and CDR2 (germline): SGHKS, YYEKEE (reference sequence). The CDR3 spans 15 residues. The CDR3 nucleotides read TGTGCCAGCAGCCAAAGCGGGGGGCCGCCCCATGAGCAGTTCTTC. Its translation is CASSQSGGPPHEQFF.

This clonotype occurred many times. J is TRBJ1-2 and V is TRBV24-1; D is ambiguous. There are 14 residues in the CDR3. Germline assignment: CDR1 KGHDR and CDR2 SFDVKD. V was cut by 6 bases and J by 2 bases, with 12 bases left in between. Here the CDR3 reads CATSTGVGNYGYTF. CDR3 bases: TGTGCCACCAGTACTGGGGTAGGAAACTATGGCTACACCTTC.

V usage is TRBV10-2 and J usage is TRBJ2-2; D is tentatively TRBD1 or TRBD2 (5 bases each). Trimming left V 10 bases short and J 2 bases short, with 17 bases between. Germline loops: CDR1 WSHSY, CDR2 SAAADI. The CDR3 is 15 amino acids. Written as DNA, the CDR3 is TGCGCCATCAGGCTCCCGGGACCTAACACCGGGGAGCTGTTTTTT. Translation gives CAIRLPGPNTGELFF.

This clonotype was observed a few times. This chain uses TRBV7-2 with TRBJ1-4; D possibly corresponds to TRBD1 (5 bases). Trimming stripped 0 bases from V and 7 bases from J, with 12 bases between. There are 15 residues in the CDR3. Germline-derived CDR1 and CDR2 are SGHTA and FQGNSA. In DNA form, the CDR3 reads TGTGCCAGCAGCTTAGCAGGCGGGAGGGGTGAAAAACTGTTTTTT. Translation gives CASSLAGGRGEKLFF.

The chain carries TRBV6-2 or TRBV6-3 and TRBJ2-7; D is perhaps TRBD2 (6 bases). The V gene lost 2 bases and the J gene lost 0 bases, with 14 bases spanning the gap. CDR1 is MNHEY and CDR2 is SVGEGT in the germline V gene. There are 16 residues in the CDR3. CDR3 loop: CASSYGPGEASYEQYF. In DNA form, the CDR3 reads TGTGCCAGCAGTTACGGCCCGGGAGAAGCCTCCTACGAGCAGTACTTC.

V and J are TRBV7-9 and TRBJ2-7; 8 bases line up with TRBD2. This CDR3 is 16 amino acids long. J gave up 2 bases and V 1 base, and 7 bases lay outside the gene matches. The germline V gene encodes CDR1 SEHNR and CDR2 FQNEAQ (reference sequence). This CDR3 is CASSLEVSGITYEQYF. The CDR3, as DNA: TGTGCCAGCAGCTTAGAGGTTAGCGGGATTACCTACGAGCAGTACTTC.

This clonotype was recorded once. The chain combines TRBV9 with TRBJ1-1; D unclear. The V and J ends lost 3 bases and 4 bases respectively, with 16 bases between them. Germline CDR1 and CDR2: SGDLS and YYNGEE. This CDR3 region has 15 residues. The DNA for the CDR3 is TGTGCCAGCAGCGCGTCTTTGGCCCAGAGCACTGAAGCTTTCTTT. Its protein is CASSASLAQSTEAFF.

This clonotype was observed a few times. V is TRBV12-5 and J is TRBJ2-1, with 9 bases fitting TRBD1. Trimming cost V 0 bases and J 3 bases; bases outside gene matches: 6. Per germline, CDR1 LGHNT and CDR2 FRNRAP. The CDR3 is 17 residues long. The CDR3 spells CASGLVVADRGYNEQFF. CDR3 sequence (DNA): TGTGCTAGTGGTTTGGTAGTCGCGGACAGGGGCTACAATGAGCAGTTCTTC. The full variable domain, its missing parts supplied by reference TRBV12-5 and TRBJ2-1, is DARVTQTPRHKVTEMGQEVTMRCQPILGHNTVFWYRQTMMQGLELLAYFRNRAPLDDSGMPKDRFSAEMPDATLATLKIQPSEPRDSAVYFCASGLVVADRGYNEQFFGPGTRLTVL.

This clonotype was observed at least ten times. The genes are TRBV2 and TRBJ2-3, with D perhaps matching TRBD2 (6 bases). CDR3 length equals 14 residues. Trimming stripped 5 bases from V and 3 bases from J, with 12 bases between. Germline CDR1 and CDR2: SNHLY and FYNNEI. Here the CDR3 DNA reads TGTGCCAGCAGTTTGGGGGGAGTAACAGATACGCAGTATTTT. Protein product: CASSLGGVTDTQYF. Full variable domain (outside the CDR3, taken from reference TRBV2 and TRBJ2-3): EPEVTQTPSHQVTQMGQEVILRCVPISNHLYFYWYRQILGQKVEFLVSFYNNEISEKSEIFDDQFSVERPDGSNFTLKIRSTKLEDSAMYFCASSLGGVTDTQYFGPGTRLTVL.

Ten or more counts support this clonotype. The rearrangement uses TRBV20-1 and TRBJ2-5; D gene unclear. V was pared by 4 bases and J by 5 bases, with 11 bases between. This CDR3 is built from 12 residues. In germline, CDR1 is DFQATT, CDR2 SNEGSKA (reference sequence). The CDR3 DNA is TGCAGTGCTACGGACCGGGTGGAGACCCAGTACTTC. Protein: CSATDRVETQYF.

This clonotype was picked up many times. The chain joins TRBV28 to TRBJ2-7, with 7 positions matching TRBD2. With 7 bases clipped from V and 5 bases from J, the junction kept 11 bases outside the gene matches. Germline loops: CDR1 MDHEN, CDR2 SYDVKM. The CDR3 has 14 residues. The CDR3 here is CASKGGGVRNEQYF. The DNA for the CDR3 is TGTGCCAGCAAAGGTGGGGGGGTACGGAACGAGCAGTACTTC.

The V and J genes are TRBV6-1 and TRBJ2-2, with TRBD1 identical over 8 bases. The CDR3 totals 14 residues. The V gene end was trimmed by 6 bases and the J gene end by 7 bases; junction bases not matched to a gene: 7. Germline loops: CDR1 MNHNS, CDR2 SASEGT. The CDR3 sequence: CASSWTGFGGELFF. CDR3 bases: TGTGCCAGCAGCTGGACAGGGTTCGGCGGGGAGCTGTTTTTT.

This clonotype was counted at least ten times. The CDR3 region is CASTILREPRGNYGYTF. The CDR3 DNA reads TGTGCCAGCACGATCCTCCGGGAGCCGCGGGGTAACTATGGCTACACCTTC. V and J are TRBV6-9 and TRBJ1-2; unclear D gene. Germline CDR1 MNHGY, CDR2 SVAAGI. Trimming pared 7 bases from V and 1 base from J, leaving 22 bases between. The CDR3 contains 17 residues.

The table lists this clonotype with many counts. The chain is built from TRBV6-1 and TRBJ1-6, with a possible D match to TRBD1 (6 bases). Germline lookup yields CDR1 MNHNS and CDR2 SASEGT. Trimming took off 8 bases at V and 13 bases at J, with 15 bases between the two ends. CDR3 length equals 12 residues. The CDR3 region is CASSWVGGPLHF. CDR3 nucleotide sequence: TGTGCCAGCTCCTGGGTCGGGGGCCCCCTCCACTTT.